This T cell receptor (beta chain) was profiled in a study of cytotoxic CD8 clonotypes in ibrutinib-treated CLL. Study in general: Of a cohort that held some eleven relapsed/refractory and over 14 treatment-naive patients, 17 to 18 were IGHV unmutated. Overall, roughly 25 responses were partial and 2 complete; following median roughly six years, about 15 patients stayed remitted and about 12 progressed. Study results and caveats: Clonality went up at ibrutinib response and then declined back toward baseline at progression.

The repertoire was sequenced with immunoSEQ multiplex PCR; TCRdb's copy has only in-frame clones and lacks some. The sample lists around 150,000 clones, 80% seen once, with approximately 7.6% in the top ten. Germline V gene lookup returns CDR1 SNHLY and CDR2 FYNNEI. The CDR3 is made up of 12 amino acids. V lost 6 bases, J lost 8 bases, and 3 bases stayed unmatched. About this clone itself: Antigen: not known.

This clonotype was sampled from a human donor with chronic lymphocytic leukemia. Here the sequenced sample was PBMCs, taken after 36 months of ibrutinib treatment. J is TRBJ1-2 and V is TRBV2; TRBD1 aligns across 10 bases. CDR3 DNA sequence: TGTGCCAGCAGCGACAGGGGGCTCGGCTACACCTTC. Encoded protein: CASSDRGLGYTF.